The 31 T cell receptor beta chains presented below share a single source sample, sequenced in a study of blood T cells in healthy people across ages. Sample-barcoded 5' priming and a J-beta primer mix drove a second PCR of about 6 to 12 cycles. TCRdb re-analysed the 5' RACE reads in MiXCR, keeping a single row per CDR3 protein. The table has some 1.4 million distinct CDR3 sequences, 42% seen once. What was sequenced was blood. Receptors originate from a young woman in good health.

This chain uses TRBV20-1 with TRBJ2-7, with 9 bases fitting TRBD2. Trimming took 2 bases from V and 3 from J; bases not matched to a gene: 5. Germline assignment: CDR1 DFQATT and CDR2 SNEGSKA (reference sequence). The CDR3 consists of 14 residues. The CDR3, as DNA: TGCAGTGCTAGACCCGGGACTAGCATCTACGAGCAGTACTTC. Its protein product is CSARPGTSIYEQYF.

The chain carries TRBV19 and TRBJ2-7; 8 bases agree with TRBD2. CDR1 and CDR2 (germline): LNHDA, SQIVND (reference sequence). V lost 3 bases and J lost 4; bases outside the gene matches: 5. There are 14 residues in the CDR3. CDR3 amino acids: CASSIGTSLYEQYF. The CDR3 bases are TGTGCCAGTAGTATTGGGACTAGTTTGTACGAGCAGTACTTC.

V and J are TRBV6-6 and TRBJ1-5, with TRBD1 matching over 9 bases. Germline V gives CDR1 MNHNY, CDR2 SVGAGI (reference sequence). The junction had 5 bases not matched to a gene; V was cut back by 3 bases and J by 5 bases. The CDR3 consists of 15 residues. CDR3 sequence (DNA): TGTGCCAGCAGTTATCCGGACAGGGGAGATCAGCCCCAGCATTTT. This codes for CASSYPDRGDQPQHF.

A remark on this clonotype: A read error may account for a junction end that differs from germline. CDR3 bases: TGTGCCAGCAGTGAGGGGACCGGCACAGATACGCGGTATTTT. Protein sequence: CASSEGTGTDTRYF. The chain joins TRBV25-1 to TRBJ2-3; D may correspond to TRBD1 or TRBD2 (5 bases each). Germline CDR1 and CDR2: MGHDK and SYGVNS. The CDR3 has 14 residues.

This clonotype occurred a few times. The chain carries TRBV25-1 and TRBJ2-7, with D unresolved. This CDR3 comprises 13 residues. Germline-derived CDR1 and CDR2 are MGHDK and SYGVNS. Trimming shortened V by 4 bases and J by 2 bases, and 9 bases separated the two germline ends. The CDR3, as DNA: TGTGCCAGCAGTGCGACTGAGACCTACGAGCAGTACTTC. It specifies CASSATETYEQYF.

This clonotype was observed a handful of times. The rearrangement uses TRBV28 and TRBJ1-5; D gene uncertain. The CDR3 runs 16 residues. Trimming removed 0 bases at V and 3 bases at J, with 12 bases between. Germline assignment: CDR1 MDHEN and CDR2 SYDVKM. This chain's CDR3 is CASSLWARIHNQPQHF. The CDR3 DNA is TGTGCCAGCAGTTTATGGGCGAGGATCCACAATCAGCCCCAGCATTTT.

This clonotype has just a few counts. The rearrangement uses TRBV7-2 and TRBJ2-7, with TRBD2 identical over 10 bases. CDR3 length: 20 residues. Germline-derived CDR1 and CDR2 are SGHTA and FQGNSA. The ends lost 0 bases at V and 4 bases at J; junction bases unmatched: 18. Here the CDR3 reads CASSLALKPQNLAGAYEQYF. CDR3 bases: TGTGCCAGCAGCTTAGCGCTTAAACCACAAAACCTAGCGGGAGCTTACGAGCAGTACTTC.

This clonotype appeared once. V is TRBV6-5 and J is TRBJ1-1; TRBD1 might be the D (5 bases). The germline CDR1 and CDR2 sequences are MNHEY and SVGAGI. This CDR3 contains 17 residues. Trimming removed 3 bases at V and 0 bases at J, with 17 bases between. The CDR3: CASSYRLRGGMNTEAFF. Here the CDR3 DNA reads TGTGCCAGCAGTTATCGCCTAAGGGGAGGTATGAACACTGAAGCTTTCTTT.

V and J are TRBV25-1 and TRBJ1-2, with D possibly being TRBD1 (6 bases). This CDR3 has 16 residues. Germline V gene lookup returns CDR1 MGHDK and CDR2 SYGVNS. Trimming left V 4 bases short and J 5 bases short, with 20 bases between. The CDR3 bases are TGTGCCAGCAGTGGACCTCGAACAGGGATGGGATATGGCTACACCTTC. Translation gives CASSGPRTGMGYGYTF.

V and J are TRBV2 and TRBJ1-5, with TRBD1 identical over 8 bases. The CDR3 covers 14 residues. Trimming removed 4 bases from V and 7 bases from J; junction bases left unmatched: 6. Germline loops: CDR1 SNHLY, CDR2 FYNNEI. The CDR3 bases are TGTGCCAGCAGTGCGGGCAGGGGGCAACAGCCCCAGCATTTT. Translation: CASSAGRGQQPQHF.

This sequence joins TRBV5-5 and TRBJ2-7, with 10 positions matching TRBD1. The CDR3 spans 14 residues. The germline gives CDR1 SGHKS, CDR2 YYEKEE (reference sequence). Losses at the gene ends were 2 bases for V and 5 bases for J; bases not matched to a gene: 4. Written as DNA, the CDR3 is TGTGCCAGCAGCTTTGCGACAGGGGGCCACGAGCAGTACTTC. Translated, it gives CASSFATGGHEQYF.

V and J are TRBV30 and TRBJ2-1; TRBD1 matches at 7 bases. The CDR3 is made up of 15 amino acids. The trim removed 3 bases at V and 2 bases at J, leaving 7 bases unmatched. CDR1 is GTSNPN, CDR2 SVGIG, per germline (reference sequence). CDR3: CAWSRGQVTYNEQFF. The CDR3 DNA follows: TGTGCCTGGAGCCGAGGACAGGTTACCTACAATGAGCAGTTCTTC.

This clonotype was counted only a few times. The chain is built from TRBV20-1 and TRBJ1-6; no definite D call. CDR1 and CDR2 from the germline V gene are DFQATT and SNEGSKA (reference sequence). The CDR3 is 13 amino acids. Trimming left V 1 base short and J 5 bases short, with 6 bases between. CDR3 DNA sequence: TGCAGTGCTAGAGTGACGGATAATTCACCCCTCCACTTT. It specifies CSARVTDNSPLHF.

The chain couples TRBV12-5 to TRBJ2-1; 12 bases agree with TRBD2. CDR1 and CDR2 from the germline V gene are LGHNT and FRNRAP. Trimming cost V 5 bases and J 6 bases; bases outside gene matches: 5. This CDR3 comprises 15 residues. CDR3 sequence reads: CASGRLTSGSNEQFF. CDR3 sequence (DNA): TGTGCTAGTGGTCGCCTGACTAGCGGGAGCAATGAGCAGTTCTTC.

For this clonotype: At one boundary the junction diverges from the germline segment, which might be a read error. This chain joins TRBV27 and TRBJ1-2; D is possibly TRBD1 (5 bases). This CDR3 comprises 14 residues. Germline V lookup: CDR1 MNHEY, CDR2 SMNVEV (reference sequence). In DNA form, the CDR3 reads TGTGCCAGCAGTTTAGGGGGGGGGAACTATGGCTGCACCTTC. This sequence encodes CASSLGGGNYGCTF.

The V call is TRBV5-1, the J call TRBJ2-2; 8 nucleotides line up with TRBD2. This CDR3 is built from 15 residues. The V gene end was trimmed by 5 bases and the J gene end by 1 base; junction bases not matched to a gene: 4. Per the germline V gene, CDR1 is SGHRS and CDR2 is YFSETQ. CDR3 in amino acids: CASRIAGLNTGELFF. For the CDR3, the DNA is TGCGCCAGCAGAATAGCGGGGCTGAACACCGGGGAGCTGTTTTTT.

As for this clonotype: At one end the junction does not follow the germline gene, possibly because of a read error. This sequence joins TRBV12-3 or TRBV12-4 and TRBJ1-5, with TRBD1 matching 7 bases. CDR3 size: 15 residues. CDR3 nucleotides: TGTGCCGGCAGTTTTAGGGGACAGAGCAATCAGCCCCAGCATTTT. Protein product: CAGSFRGQSNQPQHF.

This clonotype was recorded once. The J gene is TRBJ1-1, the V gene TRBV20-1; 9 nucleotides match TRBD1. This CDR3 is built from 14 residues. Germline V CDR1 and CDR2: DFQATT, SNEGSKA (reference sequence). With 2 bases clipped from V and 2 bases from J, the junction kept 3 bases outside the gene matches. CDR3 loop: CSARLTGGNTEAFF. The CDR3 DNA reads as TGCAGTGCTAGATTGACAGGGGGAAACACTGAAGCTTTCTTT.

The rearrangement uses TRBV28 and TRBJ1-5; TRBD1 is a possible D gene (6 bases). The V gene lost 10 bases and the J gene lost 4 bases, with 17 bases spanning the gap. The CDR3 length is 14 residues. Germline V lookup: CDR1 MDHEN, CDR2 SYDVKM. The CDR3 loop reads CATEEQGRNQPQHF. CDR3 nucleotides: TGTGCCACTGAGGAACAGGGAAGAAATCAGCCCCAGCATTTT.

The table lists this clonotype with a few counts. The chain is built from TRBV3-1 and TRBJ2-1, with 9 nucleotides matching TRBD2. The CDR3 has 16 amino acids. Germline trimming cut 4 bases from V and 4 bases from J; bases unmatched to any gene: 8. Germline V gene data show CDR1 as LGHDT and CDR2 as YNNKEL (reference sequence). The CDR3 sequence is CASSPQERGAYNEQFF. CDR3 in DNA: TGTGCCAGCAGCCCTCAGGAGCGGGGGGCGTACAATGAGCAGTTCTTC.

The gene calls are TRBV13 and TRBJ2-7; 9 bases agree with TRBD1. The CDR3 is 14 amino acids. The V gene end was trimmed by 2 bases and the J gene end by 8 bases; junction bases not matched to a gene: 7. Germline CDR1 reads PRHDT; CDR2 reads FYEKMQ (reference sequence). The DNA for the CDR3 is TGTGCCAGCAGCTTATCCGGACAGGGGTACAAGCAGTACTTC. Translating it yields CASSLSGQGYKQYF. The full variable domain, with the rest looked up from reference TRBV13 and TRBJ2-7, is AAGVIQSPRHLIKEKRETATLKCYPIPRHDTVYWYQQGPGQDPQFLISFYEKMQSDKGSIPDRFSAQQFSDYHSELNMSSLELGDSALYFCASSLSGQGYKQYFGPGTRLTVT.

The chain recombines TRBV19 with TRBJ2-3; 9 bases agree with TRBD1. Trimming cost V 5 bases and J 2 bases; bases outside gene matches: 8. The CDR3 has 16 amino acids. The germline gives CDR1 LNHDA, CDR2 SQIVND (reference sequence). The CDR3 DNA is TGTGCCAGTAGTGCGGACAGGGGACCAGACACAGATACGCAGTATTTT. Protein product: CASSADRGPDTDTQYF.

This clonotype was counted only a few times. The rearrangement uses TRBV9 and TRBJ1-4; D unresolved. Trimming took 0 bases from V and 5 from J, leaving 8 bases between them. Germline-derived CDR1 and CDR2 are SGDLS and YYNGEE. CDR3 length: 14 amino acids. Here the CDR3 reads CASSVGGKNEKLFF. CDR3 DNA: TGTGCCAGCAGCGTAGGAGGTAAAAATGAAAAACTGTTTTTT.

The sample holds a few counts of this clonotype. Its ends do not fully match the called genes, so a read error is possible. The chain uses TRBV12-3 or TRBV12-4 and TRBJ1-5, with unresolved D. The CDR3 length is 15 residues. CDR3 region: CATSFSEHSNQPQHF. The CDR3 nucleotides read TGTGCCACCAGTTTCTCCGAACATAGCAATCAGCCCCAGCATTTT.

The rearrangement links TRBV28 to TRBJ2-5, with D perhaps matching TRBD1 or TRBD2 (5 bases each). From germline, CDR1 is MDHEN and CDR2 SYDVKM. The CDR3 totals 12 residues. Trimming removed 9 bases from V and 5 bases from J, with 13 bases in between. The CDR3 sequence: CASMPWGETQYF. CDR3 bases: TGTGCCAGTATGCCGTGGGGGGAGACCCAGTACTTC.

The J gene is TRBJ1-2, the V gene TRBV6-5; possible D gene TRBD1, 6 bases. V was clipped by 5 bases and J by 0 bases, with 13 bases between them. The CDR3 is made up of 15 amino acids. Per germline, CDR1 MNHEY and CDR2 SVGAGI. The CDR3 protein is CASSRSGQANYGYTF. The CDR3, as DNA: TGTGCCAGCAGTAGATCGGGACAAGCTAACTATGGCTACACCTTC.

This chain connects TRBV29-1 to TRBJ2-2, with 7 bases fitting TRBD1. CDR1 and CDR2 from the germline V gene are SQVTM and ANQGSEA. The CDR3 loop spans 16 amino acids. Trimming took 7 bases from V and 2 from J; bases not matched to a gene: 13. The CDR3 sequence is CSGVAVGGLNTGELFF. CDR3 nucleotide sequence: TGCAGCGGGGTTGCAGTAGGGGGCCTAAACACCGGGGAGCTGTTTTTT.

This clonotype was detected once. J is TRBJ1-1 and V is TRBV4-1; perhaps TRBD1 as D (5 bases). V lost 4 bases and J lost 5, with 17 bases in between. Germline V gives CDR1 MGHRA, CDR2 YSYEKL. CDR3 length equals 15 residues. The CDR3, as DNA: TGCGCCAGCAGCCTCCAAGCGGGGGGGTGGACTGAAGCTTTCTTT. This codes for CASSLQAGGWTEAFF.

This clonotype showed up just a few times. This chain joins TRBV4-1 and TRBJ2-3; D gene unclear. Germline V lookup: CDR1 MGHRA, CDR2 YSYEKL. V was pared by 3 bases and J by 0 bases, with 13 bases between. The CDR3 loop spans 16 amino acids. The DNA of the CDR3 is TGCGCCAGCAGCCAGACGTTGGCTTCTAGCACAGATACGCAGTATTTT. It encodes CASSQTLASSTDTQYF.

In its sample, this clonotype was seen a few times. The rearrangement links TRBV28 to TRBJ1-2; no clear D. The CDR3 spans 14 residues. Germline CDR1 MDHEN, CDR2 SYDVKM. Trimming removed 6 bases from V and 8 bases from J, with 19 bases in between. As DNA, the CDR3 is TGTGCCAGCAGCCCCCCCGAAGGACGAAGCGGCTACACCTTC. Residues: CASSPPEGRSGYTF.

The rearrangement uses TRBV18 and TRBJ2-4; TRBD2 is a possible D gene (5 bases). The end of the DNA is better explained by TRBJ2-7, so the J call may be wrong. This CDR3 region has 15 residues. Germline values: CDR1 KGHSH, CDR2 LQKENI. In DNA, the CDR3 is TGTGCCAGCAAGCCCTCCCCCGAGGGTCCCTACGAGCAGTACTTC. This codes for CASKPSPEGPYEQYF.